These 8 T cell receptor beta chains came from one sample sequenced in a study of beta chain features in type 1 diabetes. The whole isolated RNA underwent reverse transcription, so sequencing captured expressed TCRB transcripts. The repertoire was sequenced with immunoSEQ multiplex PCR; TCRdb's copy has only in-frame clones and lacks some. The profile covers some 150,000 clones, with 6% to 7.5% appearing a single time and about 1.3% taken by the ten largest. Sequences were obtained from central memory CD4+ T cells from blood. The receptors stem from a young woman in good health.

This chain connects TRBV18 to TRBJ1-5; D gene unclear. The CDR3 spans 16 residues. V shed 3 bases and J shed 7 bases, with 19 bases lying between them. Germline-derived CDR1 and CDR2 are KGHSH and LQKENI. The CDR3 here is CASSPTTALTGQPQHF. The CDR3 DNA is TGTGCCAGCTCACCGACGACTGCGCTGACCGGGCAGCCCCAGCATTTT.

The table lists this clone with a few counts. The chain employs TRBV28 and TRBJ2-7; 10 bases are a match to TRBD1. Trimming removed 6 bases from V and 1 base from J; junction bases left unmatched: 3. CDR1 is MDHEN and CDR2 is SYDVKM in the germline V gene. The CDR3 sequence is 14 residues long. CDR3 loop: CASRGQGSSYEQYF. The CDR3 nucleotides are TGTGCCAGCAGGGGACAGGGGTCTTCCTACGAGCAGTACTTC.

This clone was found many times. The gene calls are TRBV29-1 and TRBJ2-4; TRBD1 agrees at 7 bases. Germline V lookup: CDR1 SQVTM, CDR2 ANQGSEA. The ends lost 6 bases at V and 6 bases at J; junction bases unmatched: 8. This CDR3 comprises 13 residues. The DNA of the CDR3 is TGCAGCGTCCGAGACAGGGCTGGAAACATTCAGTACTTC. Translating gives CSVRDRAGNIQYF.

The rearrangement joins TRBV6-1 to TRBJ2-7; D is unresolved. This CDR3 has 15 residues. Germline lookup yields CDR1 MNHNS and CDR2 SASEGT. Trimming took 2 bases from V and 5 from J, leaving 16 bases between them. The DNA of the CDR3 is TGTGCCAGCAGTGAATATTTGGGTCAGGAAAACGAGCAGTACTTC. It is translated as CASSEYLGQENEQYF.

This clone was counted between two and nine times. V and J are TRBV13 and TRBJ2-1, with 10 bases that match TRBD2. In germline, CDR1 is PRHDT, CDR2 FYEKMQ (reference sequence). V trimming: 5 bases; J trimming: 6 bases; junction bases outside the gene matches: 7. CDR3 length: 15 residues. This chain's CDR3 is CASSPDSGRLNEQFF. CDR3 bases: TGTGCCAGCAGCCCCGATAGCGGGAGGCTCAATGAGCAGTTCTTC.

This clone was detected a few times. The chain couples TRBV5-6 to TRBJ1-5; D unresolved. Trimming pared 0 bases from V and 6 bases from J, leaving 10 bases between. Germline CDR1 is SGHDT and CDR2 is YYEEEE. The CDR3 has 14 residues. CDR3 in amino acids: CASSLAGSIQPQHF. CDR3 coding DNA: TGTGCCAGCAGCTTGGCGGGGTCCATTCAGCCCCAGCATTTT. Combining the CDR3 with reference TRBV5-6 and TRBJ1-5 gives the whole variable domain DAGVTQSPTHLIKTRGQQVTLRCSPKSGHDTVSWYQQALGQGPQFIFQYYEEEERQRGNFPDRFSGHQFPNYSSELNVNALLLGDSALYLCASSLAGSIQPQHFGDGTRLSIL.

The chain uses TRBV7-8 and TRBJ2-1; 10 bases match TRBD2. V trimming: 5 bases; J trimming: 5 bases; junction bases outside the gene matches: 9. Germline CDR1 SGHVS, CDR2 FQNEAQ. The CDR3 is 16 residues long. CDR3 residues: CASSPSGTSENNEQFF. CDR3 sequence (DNA): TGTGCCAGCAGCCCCTCCGGGACTAGCGAGAACAATGAGCAGTTCTTC.

The table lists this clone with a few counts. The chain employs TRBV6-6 and TRBJ1-2; a possible D gene is TRBD1 (5 bases). Trimming cost V 2 bases and J 3 bases, with 13 bases left between them. Germline assignment: CDR1 MNHNY and CDR2 SVGAGI (reference sequence). The CDR3 runs 15 residues. The CDR3 sequence is CASSYPTEQDYGYTF. CDR3 nucleotide sequence: TGTGCCAGCAGTTACCCGACAGAGCAGGACTATGGCTACACCTTC.